Listed below are T cell receptor beta chains from one sample, sequenced in a study of CD8 T cells in ankylosing spondylitis. MiXCR, applied by TCRdb to the 5' RACE reads, yields one record per CDR3 protein. The table has 300,000 to 350,000 distinct CDR3 sequences, more than 20% seen once; the top ten hold 3.5%. Sequencing input: blood, either unsorted or a sorted T cell fraction (not recorded which). Receptor source: a female donor with ankylosing spondylitis or in good health (not recorded which). Both conserved end residues are part of each CDR3. D genes are given only for firm matches. Size is omitted from some rows. Given values are once, few, many or a class for expanded clones.

j_call v_call clone_size d_call cdr3_nt cdr3_aa
TRBJ2-1 TRBV20-1 few TRBD1 TGCAGTGCTAGATTCCGGGACAGGGGTGGCAATGAGCAGTTCTTC CSARFRDRGGNEQFF
TRBJ2-7 TRBV20-1 NA NA TGCTGTGCTAGAGATGGGCGTTCCGACAGTACCTACGAGCAGTACTTC CCARDGRSDSTYEQYF
TRBJ1-1 TRBV6-5 few TRBD1 TGTGCCAGCAGTTCGGACAGGAGGGAACACTTTGAAGCTTTCTTT CASSSDRREHFEAFF
TRBJ1-1 TRBV29-1 few TRBD1 TGCAGCGTCGGGGTGGGACAGGAGTACACTGAAGCTTTCTTT CSVGVGQEYTEAFF
TRBJ2-3 TRBV2 NA TRBD2 TGTGCCAGCAGTCCGACTAGCGGGAGGGCCTATACGCAGTATTTT CASSPTSGRAYTQYF
TRBJ2-2 TRBV12-3/TRBV12-4 NA NA TGTGCCAGCAGTTTAGAGAGGGGACAGGAGCTGTTTTTT CASSLERGQELFF
TRBJ2-3 TRBV19 few NA TGTGCCAGTAGTATTACGACAGATACGCAGTATTTT CASSITTDTQYF
TRBJ1-1 TRBV5-1 NA NA TGCGCCAGCAGCACCGACGACCCGACCCGAGGTGGAGCTTTCTTT CASSTDDPTRGGAFF
TRBJ2-3 TRBV5-6 NA NA TGTGCCAGCAGCTTGGAGTATAGCACAGATACGCAGTATTTT CASSLEYSTDTQYF
TRBJ2-4 TRBV7-9 NA NA TGTGCCAGCAGCCCCGGAGCCAAAAACATTCAGTACTTC CASSPGAKNIQYF
TRBJ2-1 TRBV6-4 few NA TGTGCCAGCAGTGACAGGAGGACCAGCTCCTACAATGAGCAGTTCTTC CASSDRRTSSYNEQFF
TRBJ2-7 TRBV19 few NA TGTGCCAGTAGTATCCCAGGGGAAACCTACGAGCAGTACTTC CASSIPGETYEQYF
TRBJ2-1 TRBV19 NA TRBD2 TGTGCCAGTAGTATTCTCCTAGCGGGAGGGGGCTACAATGAGCAGTTCTTC CASSILLAGGGYNEQFF
TRBJ2-4 TRBV20-1 few NA TGCAGTGCTAGAGGCGGAATCAAAAACATTCAGTACTTC CSARGGIKNIQYF
TRBJ2-2 TRBV6-2/TRBV6-3 NA NA TGTGCCAGCAGTTCTAGCGAGAGGACCGGGGAGCTGTTTTTT CASSSSERTGELFF
TRBJ2-1 TRBV6-1 few NA TGTGCCAGCAGTGAAGCGCTTCGGGGACTTTATGCTCAACAGTTCTTC CASSEALRGLYAQQFF
TRBJ2-5 TRBV6-5 few NA TGTGCCAGCAGTCCCGGACCTCGTACCCAGTACTTC CASSPGPRTQYF
TRBJ2-5 TRBV5-6 NA TRBD1 TGTGCCAGCAGCTCGAACAGGGGTGGGGAGACCCAGTACTTC CASSSNRGGETQYF
TRBJ1-2 TRBV5-1 NA TRBD1 TGCGCCAGCAGCTTGGTACAGGGGGCGGACTATGGCTACACCTTC CASSLVQGADYGYTF
TRBJ2-7 TRBV7-2 few NA TGTGCCAGCAGCTCAGGACCCCTCCGGGGCGAGCAGTACTTC CASSSGPLRGEQYF
TRBJ2-1 TRBV6-5 few TRBD1 TGTGCCAGCAATTCCAGGACAGGGGACAATGAGCAGTTCTTC CASNSRTGDNEQFF
TRBJ2-7 TRBV20-1 few NA TGCAGTGTTAGTAGAGCGGGCTCCTACGAGCAGTACTTC CSVSRAGSYEQYF
TRBJ2-7 TRBV20-1 few NA TGCAGTGCGCCTAGGGGGGGGAATGCCTACGAGCAGTACTTC CSAPRGGNAYEQYF